This T cell receptor (beta chain) was captured in a study of vaccination effects on CD4 cells after COVID-19. Study-level points and caveats: The study enrolled few convalescent patients and sampled no early post-infection timepoints.

Antigen-specific CD4+ T cells expanded by the ViraFEST assay with viral peptide pools were then sequenced. At the end of over 8 days of culture, CD4+ T cells were isolated. Nucleocapsid antibodies were negative in the vaccine recipients, who had never had SARS-CoV-2 infection. Each culture had half its medium swapped for IL-2 medium on days 3 and 7. Remarks on this clone: Antigen specificity is unknown.

Clones were read by immunoSEQ multiplex PCR, and TCRdb kept only the in-frame ones, dropping some. The sample has 35,000 to 50,000 clones, 55% to 75% seen once. The CDR3 spans 16 residues. Trimming took 0 bases from V and 0 from J, leaving 9 bases between them. Looked up from germline, CDR1 is LGHNA and CDR2 is YNFKEQ. This clonotype was obtained from a human donor who received a COVID-19 vaccine. V and J are TRBV4-2 and TRBJ1-3; D is uncertain. Source: CD4+ T cells from PBMCs cultured with HCoV-OC43 spike peptides, taken before COVID-19 vaccination. The subset denotes: HCoV-OC43 spike overlapping peptide pool stimulation. In DNA form, the CDR3 reads TGTGCCAGCAGCCAAGAAGCCCGAGGCTCTGGAAACACCATATATTTT. Its translation is CASSQEARGSGNTIYF.